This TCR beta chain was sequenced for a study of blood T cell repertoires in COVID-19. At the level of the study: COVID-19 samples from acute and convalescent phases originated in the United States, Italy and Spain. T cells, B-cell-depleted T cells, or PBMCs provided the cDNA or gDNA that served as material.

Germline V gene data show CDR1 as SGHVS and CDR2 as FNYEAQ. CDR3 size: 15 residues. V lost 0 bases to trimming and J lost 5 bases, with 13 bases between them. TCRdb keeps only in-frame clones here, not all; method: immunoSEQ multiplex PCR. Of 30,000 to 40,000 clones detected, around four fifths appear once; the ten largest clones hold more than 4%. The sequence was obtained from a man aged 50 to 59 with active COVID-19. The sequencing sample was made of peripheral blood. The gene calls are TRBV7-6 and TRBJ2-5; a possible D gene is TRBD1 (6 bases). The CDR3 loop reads CASSLAGAPWETQYF. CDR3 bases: TGTGCCAGCAGCTTAGCGGGGGCCCCCTGGGAGACCCAGTACTTC.